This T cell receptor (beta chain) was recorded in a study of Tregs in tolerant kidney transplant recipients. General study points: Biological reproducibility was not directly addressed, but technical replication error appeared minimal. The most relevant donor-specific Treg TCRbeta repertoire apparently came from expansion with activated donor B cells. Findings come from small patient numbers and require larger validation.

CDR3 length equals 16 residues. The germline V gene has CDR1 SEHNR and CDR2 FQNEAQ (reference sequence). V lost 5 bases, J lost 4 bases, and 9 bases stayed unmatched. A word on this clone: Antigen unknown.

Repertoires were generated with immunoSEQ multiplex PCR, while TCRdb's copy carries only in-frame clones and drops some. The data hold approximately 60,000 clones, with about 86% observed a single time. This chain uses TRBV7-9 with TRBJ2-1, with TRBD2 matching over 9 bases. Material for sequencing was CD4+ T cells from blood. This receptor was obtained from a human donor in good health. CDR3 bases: TGTGCCAGCAGCCATAGACGACTAGCGGCATACAATGAGCAGTTCTTC. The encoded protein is CASSHRRLAAYNEQFF.